This TCR beta chain was captured in a study of shared clonotypes between healthy human individuals. Study in general: Each donor had three CD4 naive, three CD4 memory, two CD8 naive and one CD8 memory plate. Overall study findings and caveats: Non-shared clonotypes were found to have lower generation probabilities than the clonotypes that were shared by all four of the sorted-subset donors.

Genomic DNA from each subset was divided evenly over several immunoSEQ plates. Original methodology: In the immunoSEQ data, sequences were junction-only and lacked quality scores, so filtering differed. The method was immunoSEQ multiplex PCR; TCRdb's version includes in-frame clones alone and lacks a portion of them. The V and J calls and the clone size are those of that table, but D and trimming were determined from the DNA. The table includes roughly 2,000,000 clones, less than 95% detected once. Naive CD8 cells were CD45RO-negative, positively selected for CCR7, excluding terminally differentiated effector memory CD45RA+ cells. Concerning this clone: Its antigen is unknown.

V gave up 3 bases and J gave up 3 bases; unmatched junction bases: 3. In germline, CDR1 is MDHEN, CDR2 SYDVKM. The CDR3 sequence is 14 residues long. This clonotype was sampled from a man between 18 and 35 years old in good health. The sample was naive CD8+ T cells sorted from blood. The chain has TRBV28 and TRBJ2-7; TRBD1 matches 9 bases. This chain's CDR3 is CASSFSGQGYEQYF. The CDR3 DNA is TGTGCCAGCAGTTTTTCGGGACAGGGCTACGAGCAGTACTTC. The variable domain in full, completed from reference TRBV28 and TRBJ2-7, reads DVKVTQSSRYLVKRTGEKVFLECVQDMDHENMFWYRQDPGLGLRLIYFSYDVKMKEKGDIPEGYSVSREKKERFSLILESASTNQTSMYLCASSFSGQGYEQYFGPGTRLTVT.